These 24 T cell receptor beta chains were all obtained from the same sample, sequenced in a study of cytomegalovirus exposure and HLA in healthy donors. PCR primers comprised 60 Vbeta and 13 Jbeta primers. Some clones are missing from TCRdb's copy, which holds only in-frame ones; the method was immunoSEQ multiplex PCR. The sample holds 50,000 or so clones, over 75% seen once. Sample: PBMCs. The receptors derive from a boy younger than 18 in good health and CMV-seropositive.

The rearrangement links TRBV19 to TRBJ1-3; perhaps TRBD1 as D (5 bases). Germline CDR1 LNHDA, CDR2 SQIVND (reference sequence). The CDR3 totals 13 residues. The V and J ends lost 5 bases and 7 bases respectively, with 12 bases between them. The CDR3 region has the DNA TGTGCCAGTAGTTCAGGGTATGGGAACACCATATATTTT. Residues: CASSSGYGNTIYF.

For the CDR3, the DNA is TGTGCCAGCAGTCCACGGGGGGACAATGAGCAGTTCTTC. This encodes CASSPRGDNEQFF. V is TRBV6-6 and J is TRBJ2-1, with 7 bases fitting TRBD2. The CDR3 has 13 residues. Trimming at V came to 5 bases and at J to 5 bases, leaving 3 bases not matched to a gene. Germline V gene lookup returns CDR1 MNHNY and CDR2 SVGAGI (reference sequence).

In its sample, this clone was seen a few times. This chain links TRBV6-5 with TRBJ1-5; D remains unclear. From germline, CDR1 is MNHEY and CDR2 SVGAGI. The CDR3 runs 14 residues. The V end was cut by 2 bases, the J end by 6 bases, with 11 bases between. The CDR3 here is CASSYGPPGQPQHF. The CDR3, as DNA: TGTGCCAGCAGTTACGGTCCCCCGGGTCAGCCCCAGCATTTT.

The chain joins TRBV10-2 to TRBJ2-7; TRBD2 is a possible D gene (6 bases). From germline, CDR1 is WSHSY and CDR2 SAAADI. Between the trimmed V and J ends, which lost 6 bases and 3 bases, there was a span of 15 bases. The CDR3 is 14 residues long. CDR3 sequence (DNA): TGCGCCAGCAGCCCCGATGGGGGGAACTACGAGCAGTACTTC. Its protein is CASSPDGGNYEQYF.

DNA of the CDR3: TGTGCCAGCAGCTTCTCCGGGACAGGGGGCTACGAGCAGTACTTC. As protein: CASSFSGTGGYEQYF. The chain couples TRBV7-8 to TRBJ2-7; 11 bases are a match to TRBD1. The CDR3 has 15 residues. From germline, CDR1 is SGHVS and CDR2 FQNEAQ. Trimming took 3 bases from V and 3 from J; bases not matched to a gene: 4.

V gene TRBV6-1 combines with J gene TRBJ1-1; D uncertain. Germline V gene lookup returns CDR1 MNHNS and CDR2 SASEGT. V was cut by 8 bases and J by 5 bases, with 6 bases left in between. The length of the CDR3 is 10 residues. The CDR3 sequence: CASYGTEAFF. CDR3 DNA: TGTGCCAGCTACGGGACTGAAGCTTTCTTT.

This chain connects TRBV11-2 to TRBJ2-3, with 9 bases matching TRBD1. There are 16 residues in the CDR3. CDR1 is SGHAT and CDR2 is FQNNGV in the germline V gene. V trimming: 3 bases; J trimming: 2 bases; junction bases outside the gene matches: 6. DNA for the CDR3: TGTGCCAGCAGCTTCCTAGACAGGGGGTACACAGATACGCAGTATTTT. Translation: CASSFLDRGYTDTQYF.

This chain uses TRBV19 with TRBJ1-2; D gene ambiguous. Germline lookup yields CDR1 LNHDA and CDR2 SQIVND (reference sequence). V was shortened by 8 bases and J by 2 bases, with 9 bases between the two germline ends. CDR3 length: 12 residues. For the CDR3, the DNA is TGTGCCAGTTCAGGCGCAAACTATGGCTACACCTTC. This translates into CASSGANYGYTF.

The chain's CDR3 is CASSLGLAGPAEGGELFF. The CDR3 region has the DNA TGTGCCAGCAGTCTCGGACTAGCGGGGCCAGCCGAGGGCGGGGAGCTGTTTTTT. The chain uses TRBV13 and TRBJ2-2; the match to TRBD2 covers 12 bases. Germline values: CDR1 PRHDT, CDR2 FYEKMQ (reference sequence). V lost 6 bases to trimming and J lost 7 bases; unmatched junction nucleotides: 15. The CDR3 runs 18 residues.

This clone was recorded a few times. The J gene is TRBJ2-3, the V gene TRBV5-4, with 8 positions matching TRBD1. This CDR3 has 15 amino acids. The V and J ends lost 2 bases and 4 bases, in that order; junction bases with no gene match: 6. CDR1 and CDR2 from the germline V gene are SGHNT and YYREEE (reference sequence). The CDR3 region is CASSLGQGPADTQYF. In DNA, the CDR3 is TGTGCCAGCAGCTTAGGACAGGGTCCCGCAGATACGCAGTATTTT. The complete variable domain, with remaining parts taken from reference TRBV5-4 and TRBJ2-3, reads ETGVTQSPTHLIKTRGQQVTLRCSSQSGHNTVSWYQQALGQGPQFIFQYYREEENGRGNFPPRFSGLQFPNYSSELNVNALELDDSALYLCASSLGQGPADTQYFGPGTRLTVL.

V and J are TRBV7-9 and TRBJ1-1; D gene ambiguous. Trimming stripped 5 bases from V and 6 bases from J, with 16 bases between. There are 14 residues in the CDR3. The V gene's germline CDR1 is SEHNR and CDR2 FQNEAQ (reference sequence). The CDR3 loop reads CASSPEYGSSEAFF. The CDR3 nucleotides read TGTGCCAGCAGCCCCGAATACGGGTCCTCTGAAGCTTTCTTT.

The CDR3 loop is CASSELDSYKNIQYF. CDR3 DNA sequence: TGTGCCAGCAGTGAGCTAGACAGTTACAAAAACATTCAGTACTTC. V gene TRBV6-1 combines with J gene TRBJ2-4, with a possible D match to TRBD1 (5 bases). The CDR3 is 15 amino acids. Trimming removed 3 bases from V and 3 bases from J, with 12 bases in between. CDR1 and CDR2 from the germline V gene are MNHNS and SASEGT.

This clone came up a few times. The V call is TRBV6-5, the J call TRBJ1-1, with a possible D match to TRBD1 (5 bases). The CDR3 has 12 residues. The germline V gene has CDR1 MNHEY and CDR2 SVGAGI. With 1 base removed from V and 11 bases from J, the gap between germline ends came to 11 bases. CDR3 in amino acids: CASSYYSGVAFF. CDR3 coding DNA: TGTGCCAGCAGTTACTATTCGGGGGTGGCTTTCTTT.

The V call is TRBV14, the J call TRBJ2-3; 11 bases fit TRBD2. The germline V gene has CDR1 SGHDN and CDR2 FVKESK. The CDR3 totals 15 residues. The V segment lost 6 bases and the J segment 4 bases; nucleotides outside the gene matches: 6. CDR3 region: CASRLAGGPADTQYF. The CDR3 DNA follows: TGTGCCAGCAGGTTAGCGGGGGGGCCAGCAGATACGCAGTATTTT.

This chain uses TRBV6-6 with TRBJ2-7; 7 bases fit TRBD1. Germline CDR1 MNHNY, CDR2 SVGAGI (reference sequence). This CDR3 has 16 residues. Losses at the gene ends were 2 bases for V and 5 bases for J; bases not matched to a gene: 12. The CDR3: CASSYLQGQVSNEQYF. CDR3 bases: TGTGCCAGCAGTTACCTTCAAGGACAGGTTTCCAACGAGCAGTACTTC.

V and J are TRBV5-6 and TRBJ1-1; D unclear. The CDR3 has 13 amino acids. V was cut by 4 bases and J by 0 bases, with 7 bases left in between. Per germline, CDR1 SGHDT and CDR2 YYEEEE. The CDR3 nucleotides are TGTGCCAGCAGCGCAGATCTGAACACTGAAGCTTTCTTT. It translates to CASSADLNTEAFF.

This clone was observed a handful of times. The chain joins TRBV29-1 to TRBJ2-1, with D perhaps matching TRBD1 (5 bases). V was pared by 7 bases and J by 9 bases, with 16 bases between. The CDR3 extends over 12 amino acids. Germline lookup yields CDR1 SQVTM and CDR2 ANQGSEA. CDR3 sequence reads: CSAEWGKSEQFF. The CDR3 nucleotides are TGCAGCGCGGAGTGGGGCAAGTCTGAGCAGTTCTTC.

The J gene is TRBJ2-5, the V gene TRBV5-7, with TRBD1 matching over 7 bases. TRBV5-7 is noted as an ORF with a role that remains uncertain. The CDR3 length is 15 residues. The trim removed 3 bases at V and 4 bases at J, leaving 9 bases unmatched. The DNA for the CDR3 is TGTGCCAGCAGCTCCCCTCGACAGGGTATAGAGACCCAGTACTTC. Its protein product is CASSSPRQGIETQYF.

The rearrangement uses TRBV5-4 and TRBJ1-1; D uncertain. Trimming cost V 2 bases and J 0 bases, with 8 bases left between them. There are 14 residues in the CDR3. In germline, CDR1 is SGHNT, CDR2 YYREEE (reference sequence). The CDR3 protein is CASSFTVVNTEAFF. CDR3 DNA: TGTGCCAGCAGCTTCACGGTCGTGAACACTGAAGCTTTCTTT.

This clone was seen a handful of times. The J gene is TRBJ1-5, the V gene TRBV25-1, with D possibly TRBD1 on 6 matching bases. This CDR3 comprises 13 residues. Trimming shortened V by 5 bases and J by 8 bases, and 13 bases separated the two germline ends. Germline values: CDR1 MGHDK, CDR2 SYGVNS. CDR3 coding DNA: TGTGCCAGCAGTTTATTTGGGGGCGAGCCCCAGCATTTT. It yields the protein CASSLFGGEPQHF.

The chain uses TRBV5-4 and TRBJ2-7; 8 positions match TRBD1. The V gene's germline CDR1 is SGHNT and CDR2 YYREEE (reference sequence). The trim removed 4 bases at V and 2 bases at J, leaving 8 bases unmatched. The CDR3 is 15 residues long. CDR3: CASSAAQGATYEQYF. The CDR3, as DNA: TGTGCCAGCAGCGCGGCCCAGGGGGCAACCTACGAGCAGTACTTC.

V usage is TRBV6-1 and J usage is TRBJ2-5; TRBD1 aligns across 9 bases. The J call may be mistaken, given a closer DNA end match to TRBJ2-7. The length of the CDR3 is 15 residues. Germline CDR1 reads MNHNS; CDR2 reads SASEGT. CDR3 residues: CASSDRDRANYEQYF. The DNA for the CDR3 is TGTGCCAGCAGTGATAGGGACAGGGCTAACTACGAGCAGTACTTC.

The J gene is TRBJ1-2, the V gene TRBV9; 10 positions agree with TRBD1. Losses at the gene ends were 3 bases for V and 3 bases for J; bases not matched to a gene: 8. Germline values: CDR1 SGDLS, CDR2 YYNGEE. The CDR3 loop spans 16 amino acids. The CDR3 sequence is CASSADPGTGDYGYTF. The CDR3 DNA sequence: TGTGCCAGCAGCGCCGATCCCGGGACAGGGGACTATGGCTACACCTTC.

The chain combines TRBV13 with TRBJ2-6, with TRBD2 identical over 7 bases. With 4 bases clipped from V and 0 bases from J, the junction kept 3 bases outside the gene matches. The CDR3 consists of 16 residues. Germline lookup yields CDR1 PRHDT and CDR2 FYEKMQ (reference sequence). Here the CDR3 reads CASSSAGDSGANVLTF. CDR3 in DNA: TGTGCCAGCAGCTCTGCGGGGGACTCTGGGGCCAACGTCCTGACTTTC. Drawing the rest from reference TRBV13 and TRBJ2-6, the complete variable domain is AAGVIQSPRHLIKEKRETATLKCYPIPRHDTVYWYQQGPGQDPQFLISFYEKMQSDKGSIPDRFSAQQFSDYHSELNMSSLELGDSALYFCASSSAGDSGANVLTFGAGSRLTVL.